These 19 T cell receptor beta chains originate from one sample sequenced in a study of cytomegalovirus exposure and HLA in healthy donors. PCR involved 60 Vbeta and 13 Jbeta primers. The table came from immunoSEQ multiplex PCR; TCRdb's copy has only in-frame clones and leaves some out. The data hold about 180,000 clones, with 80% observed a single time. Sequencing was done on a sample of PBMCs. These TCRs come from a man younger than 40 in good health and CMV-seropositive.

The chain combines TRBV7-9 with TRBJ2-4, with 9 bases that match TRBD1. V trimming: 1 base; J trimming: 5 bases; junction bases outside the gene matches: 3. Germline CDR1 is SEHNR and CDR2 is FQNEAQ (reference sequence). This CDR3 region has 15 residues. The CDR3 DNA is TGTGCCAGCAGCTTAGGGGACAGGGCCCAAAACATTCAGTACTTC. This codes for CASSLGDRAQNIQYF.

This clone appeared a single time. The chain recombines TRBV28 with TRBJ2-7; a weak D match, TRBD2 (6 bases). There are 13 residues in the CDR3. CDR1 is MDHEN and CDR2 is SYDVKM in the germline V gene. V lost 6 bases, J lost 3 bases, and 12 bases lay in between. The DNA for the CDR3 is TGTGCCAGCAGGCCTGGAGGGCTCTACGAGCAGTACTTC. Its protein product is CASRPGGLYEQYF.

The chain employs TRBV30 and TRBJ1-2; 9 nucleotides line up with TRBD1. This CDR3 is 13 amino acids long. Germline V lookup: CDR1 GTSNPN, CDR2 SVGIG (reference sequence). Trimming took 3 bases from V and 4 from J; bases not matched to a gene: 3. The CDR3 bases are TGTGCCTGGAGCACAGGGGGCTCCTATGGCTACACCTTC. This codes for CAWSTGGSYGYTF. Variable domain in full (rest from reference TRBV30 and TRBJ1-2): SQTIHQWPATLVQPVGSPLSLECTVEGTSNPNLYWYRQAAGRGLQLLFYSVGIGQISSEVPQNLSASRPQDRQFILSSKKLLLSDSGFYLCAWSTGGSYGYTFGSGTRLTVV.

This clone turned up a few times. V gene TRBV7-2 combines with J gene TRBJ2-3; TRBD2 matches at 8 bases. From germline, CDR1 is SGHTA and CDR2 FQGNSA. V was clipped by 3 bases and J by 8 bases; unmatched bases: 10. The CDR3 has 15 amino acids. Here the CDR3 reads CASSLGSGASGTQYF. The CDR3 DNA follows: TGTGCCAGCAGCTTGGGTAGCGGGGCGTCCGGTACGCAGTATTTT.

V usage is TRBV5-6 and J usage is TRBJ1-6; 9 nucleotides match TRBD1. The CDR3 has 15 amino acids. Trimming took 0 bases from V and 11 from J; bases not matched to a gene: 6. Germline loops: CDR1 SGHDT, CDR2 YYEEEE. The CDR3 protein is CASSLDTGGIAPLHF. CDR3 bases: TGTGCCAGCAGCTTGGATACAGGGGGCATCGCACCCCTCCACTTT.

The CDR3 DNA sequence: TGCGCCAGCAGCCTGACAGGGACCAAAGAGACCCAGTACTTC. Translating gives CASSLTGTKETQYF. The chain couples TRBV4-1 to TRBJ2-5, with 7 bases identical to TRBD1. The CDR3 covers 14 residues. Germline assignment: CDR1 MGHRA and CDR2 YSYEKL. With 4 bases clipped from V and 3 bases from J, the junction kept 5 bases outside the gene matches.

V gene TRBV5-8 combines with J gene TRBJ1-6; D is ambiguous. The CDR3 totals 17 residues. Germline CDR1 is SGHTS and CDR2 is YDEGEE. V shed 0 bases and J shed 9 bases, with 19 bases lying between them. The CDR3 DNA is TGTGCCAGCAGCTTGGCAACACAGAACGCCCCAGGTTCACCCCTCCACTTT. Its translation: CASSLATQNAPGSPLHF.

The chain has TRBV19 and TRBJ1-1; D not certain. Trimming left V 7 bases short and J 6 bases short, with 21 bases between. The CDR3 consists of 15 residues. Germline-derived CDR1 and CDR2 are LNHDA and SQIVND (reference sequence). The CDR3 spells CASTSSLEPVAEAFF. Written as DNA, the CDR3 is TGTGCCAGTACCTCATCCCTCGAGCCGGTAGCTGAAGCTTTCTTT. The whole variable domain, remainder taken from reference TRBV19 and TRBJ1-1, is DGGITQSPKYLFRKEGQNVTLSCEQNLNHDAMYWYRQDPGQGLRLIYYSQIVNDFQKGDIAEGYSVSREKKESFPLTVTSAQKNPTAFYLCASTSSLEPVAEAFFGQGTRLTVV.

This clone was detected only a few times. This chain uses TRBV4-1 with TRBJ2-2; weak D call: TRBD2 (5 bases). V lost 4 bases, J lost 7 bases, and 16 bases lay in between. The length of the CDR3 is 15 residues. Germline V gene sequence: CDR1 MGHRA, CDR2 YSYEKL. The DNA of the CDR3 is TGCGCCAGCAGCCGAGGGTCTAGAGGTGACGGGGAGCTGTTTTTT. Encoded protein: CASSRGSRGDGELFF.

The chain has TRBV27 and TRBJ2-5, with 7 bases that match TRBD2. The DNA matches TRBJ2-7 better at its end, which makes the J call doubtful. Germline V gene lookup returns CDR1 MNHEY and CDR2 SMNVEV (reference sequence). The CDR3 consists of 14 residues. CDR3 bases: TGTGCCAGCAGTTTGGCTAGCGGAGCTTACGAGCAGTACTTC. Amino acids: CASSLASGAYEQYF.

The gene calls are TRBV5-1 and TRBJ2-4; D perhaps matches TRBD2 (5 bases). V lost 0 bases, J lost 0 bases, and 10 bases lay in between. The CDR3 contains 16 residues. CDR1 is SGHRS and CDR2 is YFSETQ in the germline V gene. The CDR3 loop is CASSLEAAVAKNIQYF. In nucleotides, the CDR3 is TGCGCCAGCAGCTTGGAGGCAGCGGTAGCCAAAAACATTCAGTACTTC.

This clone was counted between two and nine times. CDR3 region: CASSRQGFSNTEAFF. In DNA form, the CDR3 reads TGTGCCAGCAGCCGACAGGGGTTCTCGAACACTGAAGCTTTCTTT. The rearrangement uses TRBV6-6 and TRBJ1-1; 8 positions agree with TRBD1. Germline trimming cut 6 bases from V and 1 base from J; bases unmatched to any gene: 7. Germline CDR1 and CDR2: MNHNY and SVGAGI (reference sequence). The CDR3 spans 15 residues.

The genes are TRBV30 and TRBJ2-3; perhaps TRBD2 as D (5 bases). Per the germline V gene, CDR1 is GTSNPN and CDR2 is SVGIG (reference sequence). The CDR3 runs to 17 residues. Between the trimmed V and J ends, which lost 2 bases and 0 bases, there was a span of 18 bases. CDR3 protein: CAWSLTGLRTSTDTQYF. The DNA for the CDR3 is TGTGCCTGGAGTTTAACGGGATTACGAACTAGCACAGATACGCAGTATTTT.

This clone came up a few times. The chain carries TRBV19 and TRBJ1-1; D is possibly TRBD1 (5 bases). The ends were cut back, 3 bases at V and 5 bases at J, with 10 bases in the middle. From germline, CDR1 is LNHDA and CDR2 SQIVND (reference sequence). This CDR3 spans 13 amino acids. CDR3 in amino acids: CASSMSRTTEAFF. In nucleotides, the CDR3 is TGTGCCAGTAGTATGAGCAGGACAACTGAAGCTTTCTTT.

The chain uses TRBV4-1 and TRBJ1-2, with D unclear. Germline V lookup: CDR1 MGHRA, CDR2 YSYEKL. This CDR3 contains 13 residues. V lost 0 bases and J 4 bases, leaving 6 bases between the germline ends. This CDR3 reads CASSQDSGYGYTF. The CDR3 DNA is TGCGCCAGCAGCCAAGATTCAGGCTATGGCTACACCTTC.

The chain joins TRBV5-1 to TRBJ2-2, with 10 nucleotides matching TRBD1. This CDR3 is built from 15 residues. From germline, CDR1 is SGHRS and CDR2 YFSETQ. The J segment lost 6 bases and the V segment lost 5 bases, leaving 7 bases of the junction unmatched. The CDR3 DNA follows: TGCGCCAGCAGATCCGGGACAGGGGCGGCCGGGGAGCTGTTTTTT. Protein sequence: CASRSGTGAAGELFF. The full variable domain, completed using reference TRBV5-1 and TRBJ2-2, is KAGVTQTPRYLIKTRGQQVTLSCSPISGHRSVSWYQQTPGQGLQFLFEYFSETQRNKGNFPGRFSGRQFSNSRSEMNVSTLELGDSALYLCASRSGTGAAGELFFGEGSRLTVL.

The chain carries TRBV7-2 and TRBJ2-7; 11 bases are a match to TRBD2. V was pared by 5 bases and J by 3 bases, with 9 bases of the junction left unmatched. CDR1 SGHTA and CDR2 FQGNSA come from the germline V gene. The CDR3 sequence is 16 residues long. The CDR3 region is CASSLVGTSGDYEQYF. CDR3 nucleotides: TGTGCCAGCAGCCTCGTAGGGACTAGCGGAGACTACGAGCAGTACTTC.

The chain couples TRBV4-1 to TRBJ1-5; 8 bases map to TRBD1. V trimming: 1 base; J trimming: 0 bases; junction bases outside the gene matches: 8. CDR3 length: 18 residues. CDR1 is MGHRA and CDR2 is YSYEKL in the germline V gene. The CDR3 DNA sequence: TGCGCCAGCAGCCAAGGTGAAGGCAGGGGGCTTAGCAATCAGCCCCAGCATTTT. Its protein product is CASSQGEGRGLSNQPQHF.

This sequence joins TRBV11-3 and TRBJ1-1, with TRBD1 matching over 7 bases. The CDR3 sequence is 14 residues long. The trim removed 5 bases at V and 2 bases at J, leaving 5 bases unmatched. Looked up from germline, CDR1 is SGHNT and CDR2 is YENEEA. CDR3 sequence reads: CASSPDRDNTEAFF. The CDR3 DNA sequence: TGTGCCAGCAGCCCCGACAGGGATAACACTGAAGCTTTCTTT.